One sample yielded the 9 T cell receptor beta chains listed below, sequenced in a study of vaccination effects on CD4 cells after COVID-19. Antigen specificity for these receptors is unknown. This table comes from immunoSEQ multiplex PCR, and its TCRdb copy is limited to in-frame clones, with some not included. The sample consists of around 19,000 clones, about two thirds of them appearing once. Before any sequencing was done, the ViraFEST assay used viral peptide pools to expand antigen-specific CD4+ T cells. Having been cultured for ten to eleven days, the cells underwent CD4+ T cell isolation. The source material was CD4+ T cells from PBMCs cultured with HCoV-229E spike peptides, sampled before COVID-19 vaccination. These receptors all stem from a human donor who received a COVID-19 vaccine.

The chain links TRBV11-3 to TRBJ2-3; TRBD1 matches at 7 bases. Germline V gene sequence: CDR1 SGHNT, CDR2 YENEEA. The length of the CDR3 is 17 residues. Trimming cost V 2 bases and J 1 base; bases outside gene matches: 9. Written as DNA, the CDR3 is TGTGCCAGCAGCTTACGTACAGGGGCAGGAGGCACAGATACGCAGTATTTT. It encodes CASSLRTGAGGTDTQYF.

This chain connects TRBV9 to TRBJ2-7, with 7 bases aligning to TRBD2. V lost 3 bases and J lost 3; bases outside the gene matches: 0. Germline CDR1 SGDLS, CDR2 YYNGEE. The CDR3 is 12 residues long. CDR3 amino acids: CASSAGGYEQYF. CDR3 in DNA: TGTGCCAGCAGCGCGGGGGGCTACGAGCAGTACTTC.

The V call is TRBV6-5, the J call TRBJ1-1; D unclear. The CDR3 length is 11 residues. V gave up 2 bases and J gave up 12 bases, with 10 bases separating them. The germline V gene encodes CDR1 MNHEY and CDR2 SVGAGI. CDR3 protein: CASSYQYGSFF. The DNA for the CDR3 is TGTGCCAGCAGTTACCAGTACGGTTCTTTCTTT.

The chain combines TRBV20-1 with TRBJ1-4; no clear D. V lost 3 bases and J lost 7, with 9 bases in between. CDR3 length equals 12 residues. The V gene's germline CDR1 is DFQATT and CDR2 SNEGSKA (reference sequence). The CDR3, as DNA: TGCAGTGCTAGTGAGGCAAGTGAAAAACTGTTTTTT. Translated: CSASEASEKLFF.

The chain uses TRBV19 and TRBJ2-5; 9 bases map to TRBD2. Germline-derived CDR1 and CDR2 are LNHDA and SQIVND (reference sequence). The CDR3 length is 14 residues. V shed 3 bases, J shed 5 bases, and the junction held 4 bases outside the gene matches. This chain's CDR3 is CASSMASGEETQYF. The CDR3 DNA follows: TGTGCCAGTAGTATGGCTAGCGGGGAGGAGACCCAGTACTTC.

Only a few counts were recorded for this clone. CDR3 nucleotides: TGTGCCAGCAGCCCAGGACTAGCGGGAAGTCGGGGGGTCCATGAGCAGTTCTTC. It is translated as CASSPGLAGSRGVHEQFF. The chain combines TRBV3-1 (or the pseudogene TRBV3-2) with TRBJ2-1; 12 nucleotides match TRBD2. The germline V gene has CDR1 LGHDT and CDR2 YNNKEL (reference sequence). The CDR3 contains 18 residues. V lost 4 bases, J lost 8 bases, and 15 bases stayed unmatched.

The V call is TRBV6-1, the J call TRBJ1-3; D not resolved. The CDR3 consists of 15 residues. The V gene's germline CDR1 is MNHNS and CDR2 SASEGT. Trimming pared 6 bases from V and 0 bases from J, leaving 12 bases between. This CDR3 is CASSLDRVSGNTIYF. In nucleotides, the CDR3 is TGTGCCAGCAGCCTCGATCGGGTCTCTGGAAACACCATATATTTT.

The chain carries TRBV5-1 and TRBJ1-3; TRBD1 aligns across 9 bases. There are 15 residues in the CDR3. CDR1 is SGHRS and CDR2 is YFSETQ in the germline V gene. Trimming at V came to 0 bases and at J to 2 bases, leaving 0 bases not matched to a gene. CDR3 sequence reads: CASSLGQGAGNTIYF. The CDR3 region has the DNA TGCGCCAGCAGCTTGGGACAGGGGGCTGGAAACACCATATATTTT.

The V call is TRBV3-1 (or the pseudogene TRBV3-2), the J call TRBJ2-7; the D is unclear. Germline lookup yields CDR1 LGHDT and CDR2 YNNKEL (reference sequence). Trimming removed 1 base from V and 3 bases from J, with 13 bases in between. The CDR3 has 15 amino acids. The DNA of the CDR3 is TGTGCCAGCAGCCAAGGACTGGAATTTGGCTACGAGCAGTACTTC. It translates to CASSQGLEFGYEQYF.